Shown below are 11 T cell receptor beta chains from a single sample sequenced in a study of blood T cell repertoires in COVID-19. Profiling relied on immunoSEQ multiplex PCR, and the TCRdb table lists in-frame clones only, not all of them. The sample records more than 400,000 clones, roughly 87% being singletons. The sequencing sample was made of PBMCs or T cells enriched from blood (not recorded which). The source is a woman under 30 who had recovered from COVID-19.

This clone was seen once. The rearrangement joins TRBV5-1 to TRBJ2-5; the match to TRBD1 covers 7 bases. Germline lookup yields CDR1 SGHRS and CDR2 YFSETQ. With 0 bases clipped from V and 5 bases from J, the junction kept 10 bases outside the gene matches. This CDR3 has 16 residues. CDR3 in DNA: TGCGCCAGCAGCTTGGAGGGGGCGGCTCAGGGGGAGACCCAGTACTTC. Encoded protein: CASSLEGAAQGETQYF.

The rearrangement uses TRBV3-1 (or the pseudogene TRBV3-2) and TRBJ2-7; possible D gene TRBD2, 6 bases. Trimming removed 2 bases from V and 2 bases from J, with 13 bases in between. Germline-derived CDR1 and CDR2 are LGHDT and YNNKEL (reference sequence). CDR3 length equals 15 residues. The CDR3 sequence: CASSQPGVLPYEQYF. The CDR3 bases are TGTGCCAGCAGCCAACCGGGGGTCCTTCCCTACGAGCAGTACTTC.

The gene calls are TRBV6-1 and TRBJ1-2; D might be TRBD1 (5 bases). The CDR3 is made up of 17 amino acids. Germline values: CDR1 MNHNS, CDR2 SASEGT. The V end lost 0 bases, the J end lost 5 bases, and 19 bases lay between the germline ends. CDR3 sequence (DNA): TGTGCCAGCAGTGAAGCAGTATGGATAGGGGCTACATATGGCTACACCTTC. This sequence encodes CASSEAVWIGATYGYTF.

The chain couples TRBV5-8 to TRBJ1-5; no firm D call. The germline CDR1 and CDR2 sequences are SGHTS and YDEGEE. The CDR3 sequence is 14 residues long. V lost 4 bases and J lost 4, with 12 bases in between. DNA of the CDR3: TGTGCCAGCAGCCCGCGGACGGGGAATCAGCCCCAGCATTTT. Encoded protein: CASSPRTGNQPQHF.

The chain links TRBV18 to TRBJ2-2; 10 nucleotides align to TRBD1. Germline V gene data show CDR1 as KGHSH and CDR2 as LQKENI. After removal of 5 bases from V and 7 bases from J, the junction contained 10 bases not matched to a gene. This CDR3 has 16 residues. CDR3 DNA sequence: TGTGCCAGCTCAAGCAACGACAGGGGGCTTGGCGGGGAGCTGTTTTTT. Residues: CASSSNDRGLGGELFF.

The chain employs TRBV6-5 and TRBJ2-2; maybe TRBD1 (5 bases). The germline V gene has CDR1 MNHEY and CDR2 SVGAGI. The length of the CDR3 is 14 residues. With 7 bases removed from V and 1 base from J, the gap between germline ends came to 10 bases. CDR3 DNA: TGTGCCAGCACGCCAGGGATGAACACCGGGGAGCTGTTTTTT. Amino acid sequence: CASTPGMNTGELFF.

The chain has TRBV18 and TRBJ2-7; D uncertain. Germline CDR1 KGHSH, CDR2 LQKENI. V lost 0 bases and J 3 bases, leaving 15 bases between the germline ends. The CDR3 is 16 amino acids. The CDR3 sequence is CASSPPSRKSLYEQYF. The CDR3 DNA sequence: TGTGCCAGCTCACCACCGAGCCGAAAGAGCCTCTACGAGCAGTACTTC. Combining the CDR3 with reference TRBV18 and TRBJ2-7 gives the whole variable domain NAGVMQNPRHLVRRRGQEARLRCSPMKGHSHVYWYRQLPEEGLKFMVYLQKENIIDESGMPKERFSAEFPKEGPSILRIQQVVRGDSAAYFCASSPPSRKSLYEQYFGPGTRLTVT.

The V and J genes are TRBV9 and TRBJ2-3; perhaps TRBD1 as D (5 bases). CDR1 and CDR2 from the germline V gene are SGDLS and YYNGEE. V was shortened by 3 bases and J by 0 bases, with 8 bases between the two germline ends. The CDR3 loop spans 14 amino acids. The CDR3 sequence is CASSETVSTDTQYF. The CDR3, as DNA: TGTGCCAGCAGCGAGACAGTTAGCACAGATACGCAGTATTTT. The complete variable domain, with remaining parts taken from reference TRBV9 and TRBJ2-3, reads DSGVTQTPKHLITATGQRVTLRCSPRSGDLSVYWYQQSLDQGLQFLIQYYNGEERAKGNILERFSAQQFPDLHSELNLSSLELGDSALYFCASSETVSTDTQYFGPGTRLTVL.

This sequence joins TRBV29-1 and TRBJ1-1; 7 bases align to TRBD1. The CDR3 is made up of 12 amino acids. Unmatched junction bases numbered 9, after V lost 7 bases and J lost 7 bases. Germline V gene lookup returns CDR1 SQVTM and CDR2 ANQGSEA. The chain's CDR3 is CSGQQGSNEAFF. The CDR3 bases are TGCAGCGGTCAACAGGGGAGTAATGAAGCTTTCTTT.

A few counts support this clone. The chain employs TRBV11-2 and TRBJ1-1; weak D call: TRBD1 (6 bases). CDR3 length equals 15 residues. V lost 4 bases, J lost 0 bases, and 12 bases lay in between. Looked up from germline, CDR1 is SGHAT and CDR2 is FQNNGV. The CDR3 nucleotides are TGTGCCAGCAGCTCCTGGACAGAGCTGAACACTGAAGCTTTCTTT. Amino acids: CASSSWTELNTEAFF.

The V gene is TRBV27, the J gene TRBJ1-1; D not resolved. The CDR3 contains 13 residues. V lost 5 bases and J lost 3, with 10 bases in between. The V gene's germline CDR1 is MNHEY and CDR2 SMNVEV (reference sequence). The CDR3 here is CASSPQFDTEAFF. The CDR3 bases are TGTGCCAGCAGTCCCCAGTTTGACACTGAAGCTTTCTTT.